The clone carrying this T cell receptor beta chain has ten or more counts. Its antigen remains unidentified. The record originates from a study of spatial heterogeneity in lung cancer. The study, taken as a whole, reports: Relative to follow-up, resection was when ubiquitous expanded tumor TCRs appeared more in blood.

As to time point: sample taken at primary tumor resection. Sequencing of whole RNA from tumor, nontumor lung or frozen PBMC involved no sorting. The CDR3 extends over 13 amino acids. Trimming removed 3 bases at V and 2 bases at J, with 9 bases between. Germline CDR1 and CDR2: SQVTM and ANQGSEA. Unique molecular identifiers tagged every individual TCR cDNA molecule. Each CDR3 protein is one row after TCRdb ran MiXCR on the 5' RACE reads. This table has 8,100 or so distinct CDR3 sequences, around 5.9% appearing once. Sequences were derived from PBMCs, sampled at surgery. The clonotype was recovered from a male donor with early-stage non-small cell lung cancer. The chain joins TRBV29-1 to TRBJ2-3; D perhaps matches TRBD1 (5 bases). This CDR3 is CSVDVRVTDTQYF. CDR3 bases: TGCAGCGTTGACGTCAGGGTCACAGATACGCAGTATTTT.